One sample yielded the 5 T cell receptor beta chains listed below, sequenced in a study of T cell changes during pregnancy in multiple sclerosis. Generated by immunoSEQ multiplex PCR, the TCRdb table keeps only in-frame clones and is missing some. The data show approximately 65,000 clones, around 96% seen once. The sample in question was CD8+ T cells from peripheral blood mononuclear cells, obtained after pregnancy. The receptors shown here come from a female donor with multiple sclerosis, enrolled in a pregnancy study.

V gene TRBV7-9 combines with J gene TRBJ1-1; D remains unclear. V lost 3 bases to trimming and J lost 4 bases, with 9 bases between them. The CDR3 has 13 amino acids. CDR1 and CDR2 from the germline V gene are SEHNR and FQNEAQ (reference sequence). DNA for the CDR3: TGTGCCAGCAGCTTCGGAGGAGGCACTGAAGCTTTCTTT. Translating it yields CASSFGGGTEAFF.

The chain uses TRBV5-1 and TRBJ1-2; D not resolved. From germline, CDR1 is SGHRS and CDR2 YFSETQ. CDR3 length: 18 amino acids. Trimming removed 4 bases from V and 0 bases from J, with 22 bases in between. The CDR3 sequence: CASSGELKTGKANYGYTF. The CDR3 region has the DNA TGCGCCAGCAGCGGGGAACTGAAAACGGGGAAAGCTAACTATGGCTACACCTTC.

The gene calls are TRBV27 and TRBJ1-1, with 7 bases lining up with TRBD1. CDR3 length: 12 residues. Germline V gene data show CDR1 as MNHEY and CDR2 as SMNVEV (reference sequence). V shed 5 bases and J 12 bases; nucleotides not matched to a gene: 9. CDR3 loop: CASSPTTGRTFF. CDR3 in DNA: TGTGCCAGCAGTCCCACGACAGGGCGGACTTTCTTT.

The chain has TRBV25-1 and TRBJ2-1, with 10 positions matching TRBD2. Germline trimming cut 6 bases from V and 3 bases from J; bases unmatched to any gene: 11. The CDR3 contains 17 residues. Germline CDR1 is MGHDK and CDR2 is SYGVNS. DNA for the CDR3: TGTGCCAGCAGCGGACGCCCCGGGACTAGCGACTACAATGAGCAGTTCTTC. Protein: CASSGRPGTSDYNEQFF.

CDR3 in amino acids: CASSPGVGQVNYGYTF. In DNA form, the CDR3 reads TGCGCCAGCAGCCCGGGCGTTGGACAGGTTAACTATGGCTACACCTTC. The chain combines TRBV5-1 with TRBJ1-2; 7 bases align to TRBD1. Looked up from germline, CDR1 is SGHRS and CDR2 is YFSETQ. CDR3 length: 16 amino acids. J lost 1 base, V lost 4 bases, and 10 bases had no gene match.